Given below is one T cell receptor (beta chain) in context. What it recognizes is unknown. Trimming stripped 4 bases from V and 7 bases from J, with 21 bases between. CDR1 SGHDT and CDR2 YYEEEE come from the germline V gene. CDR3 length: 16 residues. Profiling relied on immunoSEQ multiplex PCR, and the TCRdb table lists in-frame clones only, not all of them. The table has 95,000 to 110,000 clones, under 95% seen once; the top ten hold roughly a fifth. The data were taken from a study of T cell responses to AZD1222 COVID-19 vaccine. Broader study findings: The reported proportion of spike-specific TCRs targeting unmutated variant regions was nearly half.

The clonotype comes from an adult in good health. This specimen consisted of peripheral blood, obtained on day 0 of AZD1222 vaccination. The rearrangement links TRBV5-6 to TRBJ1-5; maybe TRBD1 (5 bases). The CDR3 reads CASSHSTESDWQPQHF. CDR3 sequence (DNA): TGTGCCAGCAGCCATTCGACAGAATCTGACTGGCAGCCCCAGCATTTT.